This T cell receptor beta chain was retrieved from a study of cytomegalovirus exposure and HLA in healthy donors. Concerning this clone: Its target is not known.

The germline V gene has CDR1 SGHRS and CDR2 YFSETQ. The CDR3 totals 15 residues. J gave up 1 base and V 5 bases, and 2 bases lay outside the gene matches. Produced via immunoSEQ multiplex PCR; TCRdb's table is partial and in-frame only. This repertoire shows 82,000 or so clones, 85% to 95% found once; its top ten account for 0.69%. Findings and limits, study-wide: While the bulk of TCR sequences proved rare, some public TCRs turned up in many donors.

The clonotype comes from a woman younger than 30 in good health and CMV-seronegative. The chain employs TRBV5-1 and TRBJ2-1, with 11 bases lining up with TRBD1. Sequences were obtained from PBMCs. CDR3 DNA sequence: TGCGCCAGCAGGGGACAGGGGGGGTCCTACAATGAGCAGTTCTTC. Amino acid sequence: CASRGQGGSYNEQFF.